The T cell receptor (beta chain) under discussion was sequenced for a study of T-cell memory formation after mild COVID-19. Study-wide findings and caveats: The appearance of some responding clones in pre-infection memory suggested that cross-reactive memory joined.

This clonotype was seen a handful of times. Its antigen is still unknown. TCR alpha and TCR beta cDNA libraries with sample barcodes and UMIs came from 5'RACE using constant-segment primers. TCRdb reprocessed the 5' RACE reads with MiXCR, giving one entry per CDR3 protein. The data show 150,000 to 200,000 distinct CDR3 sequences, roughly 20% seen once. The CDR3 covers 15 residues. The germline V gene has CDR1 SGDLS and CDR2 YYNGEE. The V end was cut by 0 bases, the J end by 2 bases, with 9 bases between. This chain links TRBV9 with TRBJ2-1, with D maybe TRBD2 (5 bases). This clonotype originated in a man between 18 and 35 years old who had mild COVID-19 (a few samples of this study predate the infection). Cell type and time point are not known. Sequencing was carried out using PBMCs or a T cell subset sorted from them (not recorded which). The CDR3: CASSVVAIAYNEQFF. The CDR3 region has the DNA TGTGCCAGCAGCGTAGTAGCGATCGCCTACAATGAGCAGTTCTTC.